The sequence of this T cell receptor beta chain was determined in a study of blood T cell repertoires in COVID-19 (TCRdb year 2020). Broadly, across the study: Samples covering the acute and convalescent phases of COVID-19 were provided by collaborators in the United States, Italy and Spain. The material from the prospective study consisted of cDNA or gDNA derived from T cells, B-cell-depleted T cells, or PBMCs. The repertoires were made available in a free public database intended to serve as a resource for research on the immune response to SARS-CoV-2. The samples were drawn from the first 160 participants of the ongoing ImmuneRACE study and from under 1,500 subjects provided by 6 global collaborators. Where HLA class I and class II types were available, the types were taken from metadata supplied by the sample provider, not from assay-based typing. The dataset comprised deeply sampled blood TCRbeta repertoires from subjects exposed to, actively infected with, or recovered from COVID-19. The sample metadata nearly always contained a de-identified subject ID, COVID-19 status, age in years and sex. Study-wide findings and limitations: Clinical and demographic metadata were provided uncurated, with the amount varying by source and participant.

TCRbeta CDR3 regions were amplified from genomic DNA using the immunoSEQ Assay, a bias-controlled multiplex PCR. Processing in the source paper ran as follows. The number of nucleated cells in each sample was estimated from the amplification of reference gene primers within the assay. To quantify the absolute abundance of each unique TCRbeta CDR3 rearrangement, sequence reads were collapsed and filtered. For each sample, productive Simpson clonality was calculated as the square root of Simpson's diversity index across productive rearrangements. Not all clones reach the TCRdb copy of this immuneACCESS table, which keeps in-frame sequences only. Checked studies attribute under half of the gap to unresolved V genes and leave the rest unexplained. V, J and clone size derive from that table, while D and trimming were established from the DNA sequence. The sample table records under 150,000 clones; 75% to 85% of these occur just once. Around 4.4% of the sample is held by the ten biggest clonotypes.

Each collaborating institution followed its own protocols to collect whole blood in K2EDTA tubes. Collaborator samples were shipped for TCRbeta analysis as frozen whole blood, isolated PBMCs, or DNA extracted from either sample type. The CDR3 spans 14 residues, from the cysteine through the phenylalanine. CDR3 DNA only is kept here, 42 bases in frame from base 1. Per the germline V gene, KGHSH is the CDR1 and LQKENI is the CDR2. V is clipped by 6 bases and J by 3 bases, and the sequence between their germline boundaries is 15 bases long. As to this clone: The target of this receptor is not known. Base-call qualities are not available, and no considerably larger clone is one nucleotide away.

The sequence links TRBV18 to TRBJ2-7; no confident D gene assignment can be made. Source material: peripheral blood. This TCR derives from a man aged 55 to 70 with acute or convalescent COVID-19. The bases are TGTGCCAGCTCCCGCCCGCCTAGGTACTACGAGCAGTACTTC. Its protein product is CASSRPPRYYEQYF.